Listed here are 32 T cell receptor beta chains from one sample, sequenced in a study of chemoradiotherapy in HPV16-positive cancers. The data were produced by immunoSEQ multiplex PCR, yet TCRdb's version contains in-frame clones alone and is incomplete. The sample yields fewer than 4,000 clones, roughly four fifths seen once. The sample consisted of tumor tissue, taken from a patient who underwent chemoradiotherapy. The receptors shown here come from a human donor with HPV-associated anogenital cancer.

Only one count was recorded for this clone. This chain joins TRBV4-1 and TRBJ2-1; D is perhaps TRBD2 (5 bases). CDR1 is MGHRA and CDR2 is YSYEKL in the germline V gene. Between the trimmed V and J ends, which lost 1 base and 8 bases, there was a span of 12 bases. This CDR3 spans 14 amino acids. The CDR3 sequence is CASSQATTTDEQFF. The CDR3 DNA reads as TGCGCCAGCAGCCAAGCGACTACGACGGATGAGCAGTTCTTC.

This chain connects TRBV7-2 to TRBJ1-4; 11 bases map to TRBD1. CDR1 is SGHTA, CDR2 FQGNSA, per germline. The CDR3 covers 14 residues. Trimming at V came to 6 bases and at J to 11 bases, leaving 8 bases not matched to a gene. DNA for the CDR3: TGTGCCAGCAGGCGGACAGGGGGCGGGGGGAAACTGTTTTTT. Its translation: CASRRTGGGGKLFF.

V is TRBV4-2 and J is TRBJ1-2; no reliable D call. This CDR3 spans 14 amino acids. Germline CDR1 is LGHNA and CDR2 is YNFKEQ. The V gene lost 0 bases and the J gene lost 4 bases, with 9 bases spanning the gap. CDR3 loop: CASSQDVAVYGYTF. CDR3 in DNA: TGTGCCAGCAGCCAAGATGTTGCAGTCTATGGCTACACCTTC.

This clone appeared a few times. The chain is built from TRBV10-1 and TRBJ2-3; the D is unclear. The CDR3 loop spans 13 amino acids. Trimming took off 4 bases at V and 11 bases at J, with 16 bases between the two ends. The germline V gene encodes CDR1 WNHNN and CDR2 SYGVQD (reference sequence). The CDR3 DNA reads as TGCGCCAGCAGTGCGGAGAGAAAAGGTCAGCAGTATTTT. Protein sequence: CASSAERKGQQYF.

V and J are TRBV5-5 and TRBJ2-5; 7 bases fit TRBD1. V gave up 8 bases and J gave up 4 bases; unmatched junction bases: 8. Germline V CDR1 and CDR2: SGHKS, YYEKEE (reference sequence). The CDR3 runs to 13 residues. The CDR3 DNA reads as TGTGCCAGTGGACAGGTTCTTGGAGAGACCCAGTACTTC. Its translation: CASGQVLGETQYF.

This clone has a single count. The rearrangement joins TRBV2 to TRBJ2-3, with D possibly being TRBD1 or TRBD2 (5 bases each). The CDR3 is made up of 17 amino acids. Germline lookup yields CDR1 SNHLY and CDR2 FYNNEI. V lost 4 bases and J lost 4, with 21 bases in between. CDR3 DNA sequence: TGTGCCAGCAGTGTTTTAACCGGGACCCTTAGCCCAGATACGCAGTATTTT. Encoded protein: CASSVLTGTLSPDTQYF.

CDR3 amino acids: CARSSGTRETQYF. DNA of the CDR3: TGTGCCCGTTCTAGCGGGACGCGAGAGACCCAGTACTTC. This sequence joins TRBV30 and TRBJ2-5, with TRBD2 matching 9 bases. The CDR3 is made up of 13 amino acids. Per germline, CDR1 GTSNPN and CDR2 SVGIG (reference sequence). The V gene end was trimmed by 8 bases and the J gene end by 4 bases; junction bases not matched to a gene: 8.

The genes are TRBV28 and TRBJ2-7, with D possibly TRBD1 on 6 matching bases. The CDR3 covers 14 residues. Germline assignment: CDR1 MDHEN and CDR2 SYDVKM. Trimming shortened V by 2 bases and J by 3 bases, and 11 bases separated the two germline ends. The CDR3 spells CASSLTGYSYEQYF. The DNA for the CDR3 is TGTGCCAGCAGTTTAACAGGGTATAGCTACGAGCAGTACTTC.

J is TRBJ1-1 and V is TRBV14; D unclear. This CDR3 has 11 amino acids. V lost 5 bases and J 5 bases, leaving 6 bases between the germline ends. CDR1 and CDR2 from the germline V gene are SGHDN and FVKESK. The CDR3 region has the DNA TGTGCCAGCAGCGCACGAACTGAAGCTTTCTTT. Translated: CASSARTEAFF.

V and J are TRBV2 and TRBJ1-1; 12 positions match TRBD1. Germline trimming cut 2 bases from V and 1 base from J; bases unmatched to any gene: 2. Germline CDR1 and CDR2: SNHLY and FYNNEI. This CDR3 has 16 residues. CDR3 DNA sequence: TGTGCCAGCAGTGAATGGGACAGGGGGCGGAACACTGAAGCTTTCTTT. It encodes CASSEWDRGRNTEAFF.

The count of this clone is one. This chain connects TRBV9 to TRBJ1-1; 8 positions agree with TRBD1. The V gene end was trimmed by 3 bases and the J gene end by 1 base; junction bases not matched to a gene: 2. Germline V gene lookup returns CDR1 SGDLS and CDR2 YYNGEE. The CDR3 loop spans 14 amino acids. This chain's CDR3 is CASSAGGKNTEAFF. CDR3 nucleotide sequence: TGTGCCAGCAGCGCAGGGGGCAAGAACACTGAAGCTTTCTTT.

V is TRBV28 and J is TRBJ2-1; 12 bases line up with TRBD2. V lost 7 bases, J lost 4 bases, and 8 bases stayed unmatched. Germline values: CDR1 MDHEN, CDR2 SYDVKM. The CDR3 sequence is 16 residues long. CDR3 in DNA: TGTGCCAGCACTCGACTAGCGGGAGAGAAATACAATGAGCAGTTCTTC. Translated, it gives CASTRLAGEKYNEQFF.

As concerns this clone: Other nucleotide sequences from this sample produce the same CDR3. V usage is TRBV5-1 and J usage is TRBJ1-1; a weak D match, TRBD1 (6 bases). Germline CDR1 reads SGHRS; CDR2 reads YFSETQ. V lost 3 bases, J lost 5 bases, and 17 bases lay in between. CDR3 length: 15 residues. CDR3 in DNA: TGCGCCAGCAGCTCGAAGGGGGGACGGGGAACTGAAGCTTTCTTT. Translation gives CASSSKGGRGTEAFF.

The CDR3 protein is CASSPGGLMNTEAFF. The CDR3 DNA sequence: TGTGCCAGCAGCCCCGGGGGGCTAATGAACACTGAAGCTTTCTTT. The chain carries TRBV9 and TRBJ1-1, with D possibly matching TRBD1 (6 bases). With 4 bases removed from V and 0 bases from J, the gap between germline ends came to 13 bases. The CDR3 is made up of 15 amino acids. Germline values: CDR1 SGDLS, CDR2 YYNGEE.

The chain couples TRBV5-1 to TRBJ2-7; TRBD1 or TRBD2 may be the D gene (5 bases each). Trimming cost V 4 bases and J 5 bases, with 22 bases left between them. The length of the CDR3 is 16 residues. CDR1 is SGHRS, CDR2 YFSETQ, per germline. The CDR3 region is CASSDLPGHRGHEQYF. The CDR3 nucleotides are TGCGCCAGCAGCGACCTGCCAGGGCACCGCGGGCACGAGCAGTACTTC. Together with reference TRBV5-1 and TRBJ2-7, the CDR3 gives the full variable domain: KAGVTQTPRYLIKTRGQQVTLSCSPISGHRSVSWYQQTPGQGLQFLFEYFSETQRNKGNFPGRFSGRQFSNSRSEMNVSTLELGDSALYLCASSDLPGHRGHEQYFGPGTRLTVT.

The chain combines TRBV4-1 with TRBJ1-4, with unresolved D. Germline-derived CDR1 and CDR2 are MGHRA and YSYEKL. The length of the CDR3 is 15 residues. V dropped 2 bases and J dropped 2 bases, with 9 bases sitting between them. CDR3 nucleotide sequence: TGCGCCAGCAGCCAACACCAGTATACTAATGAAAAACTGTTTTTT. Its protein product is CASSQHQYTNEKLFF.

The V gene is TRBV12-5, the J gene TRBJ1-1, with TRBD1 matching 8 bases. V lost 2 bases, J lost 4 bases, and 0 bases stayed unmatched. The V gene's germline CDR1 is LGHNT and CDR2 FRNRAP. The CDR3 is 13 residues long. This chain's CDR3 is CASGLTGGTEAFF. Written as DNA, the CDR3 is TGTGCTAGTGGTTTGACAGGGGGCACTGAAGCTTTCTTT.

The chain joins TRBV4-2 to TRBJ1-2; possibly TRBD1 for D (6 bases). V lost 0 bases and J 5 bases, leaving 16 bases between the germline ends. The CDR3 contains 16 residues. From germline, CDR1 is LGHNA and CDR2 YNFKEQ. This chain's CDR3 is CASSQEIDQGRYGYTF. Here the CDR3 DNA reads TGTGCCAGCAGCCAAGAAATAGATCAGGGGCGGTATGGCTACACCTTC.

V and J are TRBV10-2 and TRBJ2-1, with 10 bases that match TRBD2. Looked up from germline, CDR1 is WSHSY and CDR2 is SAAADI. This CDR3 has 14 residues. V trimming: 8 bases; J trimming: 6 bases; junction bases outside the gene matches: 7. The CDR3 region is CASGSAGGPNEQFF. The CDR3 DNA reads TGCGCCAGCGGGTCAGCGGGAGGGCCCAATGAGCAGTTCTTC.

This clone was detected once. The rearrangement links TRBV29-1 to TRBJ2-7, with 8 bases aligning to TRBD1. This CDR3 spans 13 amino acids. Germline-derived CDR1 and CDR2 are SQVTM and ANQGSEA. Germline trimming cut 4 bases from V and 3 bases from J; bases unmatched to any gene: 5. The CDR3 here is CSVGTGRRYEQYF. CDR3 bases: TGCAGCGTTGGGACAGGGCGACGCTACGAGCAGTACTTC.

This sequence joins TRBV6-1 and TRBJ2-3; the match to TRBD2 covers 8 bases. Trimming at V came to 4 bases and at J to 4 bases, leaving 4 bases not matched to a gene. Germline values: CDR1 MNHNS, CDR2 SASEGT. There are 14 residues in the CDR3. CDR3 loop: CASSALRGADTQYF. The DNA for the CDR3 is TGTGCCAGCAGTGCTTTGCGGGGGGCAGATACGCAGTATTTT.

V usage is TRBV4-1 and J usage is TRBJ1-3; 10 bases line up with TRBD1. This CDR3 is 14 amino acids long. V lost 0 bases to trimming and J lost 10 bases; unmatched junction nucleotides: 3. Germline values: CDR1 MGHRA, CDR2 YSYEKL. The CDR3 nucleotides read TGCGCCAGCAGCCAAGAGGGGACAGGGGAGACCATATATTTT. It is translated as CASSQEGTGETIYF.

The sample holds a few counts of this clone. The CDR3: CASGSGGAGGYTF. In DNA form, the CDR3 reads TGTGCCAGCGGATCAGGGGGCGCAGGGGGCTACACCTTC. V is TRBV9 and J is TRBJ1-2, with 8 bases matching TRBD1. This CDR3 is 13 amino acids long. The germline gives CDR1 SGDLS, CDR2 YYNGEE. With 7 bases clipped from V and 8 bases from J, the junction kept 10 bases outside the gene matches.

The chain carries TRBV15 and TRBJ2-2; no clear D gene. Germline loops: CDR1 LNHNV, CDR2 YYDKDF (reference sequence). V was clipped by 5 bases and J by 5 bases, with 15 bases between them. The CDR3 covers 15 residues. The CDR3 sequence is CATSYYRLNTGELFF. For the CDR3, the DNA is TGTGCCACCAGCTACTACCGGCTGAATACCGGGGAGCTGTTTTTT.

The rearrangement uses TRBV6-5 and TRBJ2-4; 7 nucleotides match TRBD2. The junction had 9 bases not matched to a gene; V was cut back by 4 bases and J by 3 bases. The CDR3 consists of 16 residues. The germline V gene encodes CDR1 MNHEY and CDR2 SVGAGI. CDR3: CASSSLRGSGKNIQYF. CDR3 DNA sequence: TGTGCCAGCAGTTCCCTCCGCGGGAGTGGCAAAAACATTCAGTACTTC.

The rearrangement joins TRBV7-8 to TRBJ1-1; D ambiguous. V was cut by 7 bases and J by 1 base, with 13 bases left in between. Germline lookup yields CDR1 SGHVS and CDR2 FQNEAQ. The CDR3 has 14 amino acids. This CDR3 reads CASTRWLQNTEAFF. CDR3 DNA: TGTGCCAGCACCCGGTGGCTCCAGAACACTGAAGCTTTCTTT.

V gene TRBV18 combines with J gene TRBJ1-1; 9 positions match TRBD1. There are 12 residues in the CDR3. The ends lost 7 bases at V and 5 bases at J; junction bases unmatched: 2. CDR1 is KGHSH and CDR2 is LQKENI in the germline V gene. The CDR3 reads CASLDRGTEAFF. The CDR3 DNA is TGTGCCAGCTTGGACAGGGGAACTGAAGCTTTCTTT.

This clone was seen only once. The J gene is TRBJ1-2, the V gene TRBV4-1, with 7 nucleotides matching TRBD1. Trimming took 0 bases from V and 4 from J; bases not matched to a gene: 8. The germline V gene encodes CDR1 MGHRA and CDR2 YSYEKL. This CDR3 is built from 16 residues. CDR3 residues: CASSQDPGGLGYGYTF. DNA of the CDR3: TGCGCCAGCAGCCAAGATCCAGGGGGATTGGGCTATGGCTACACCTTC.

The rearrangement uses TRBV28 and TRBJ2-3; TRBD2 agrees at 7 bases. This CDR3 contains 15 residues. Germline V gene lookup returns CDR1 MDHEN and CDR2 SYDVKM. Trimming cost V 6 bases and J 3 bases; bases outside gene matches: 9. Here the CDR3 DNA reads TGTGCCAGCAGCCCTAGCGGAGGGAGAACAGATACGCAGTATTTT. This sequence encodes CASSPSGGRTDTQYF.

The CDR3 DNA follows: TGTGCCAGCAGCTTGGACGCGGGGGGCACAGATACGCAGTATTTT. As protein: CASSLDAGGTDTQYF. The chain is built from TRBV5-6 and TRBJ2-3, with 7 bases that match TRBD2. The CDR3 is 15 amino acids. Germline lookup yields CDR1 SGHDT and CDR2 YYEEEE. Losses at the gene ends were 0 bases for V and 1 base for J; bases not matched to a gene: 2.

The chain is built from TRBV5-4 and TRBJ1-3; possibly TRBD1 for D (5 bases). The germline V gene has CDR1 SGHNT and CDR2 YYREEE (reference sequence). V lost 4 bases, J lost 0 bases, and 11 bases lay in between. This CDR3 region has 15 residues. CDR3 DNA sequence: TGTGCCAGCAGCCCCGACAGTAACTCTGGAAACACCATATATTTT. Protein sequence: CASSPDSNSGNTIYF.

The chain's CDR3 is CASSGGDREPTEAFF. The CDR3 DNA sequence: TGTGCCAGCAGCGGCGGGGACAGGGAACCCACTGAAGCTTTCTTT. This sequence joins TRBV5-6 and TRBJ1-1; 9 nucleotides align to TRBD1. This CDR3 spans 15 amino acids. Per the germline V gene, CDR1 is SGHDT and CDR2 is YYEEEE. Trimming at V came to 4 bases and at J to 4 bases, leaving 8 bases not matched to a gene.